The rows below give T cell receptor beta chains drawn from one sample of a study of OX40 agonist ivuxolimab in advanced cancers. This table comes from immunoSEQ multiplex PCR, and its TCRdb copy is limited to in-frame clones, with some not included. The table has roughly 70,000 clones, 85% seen once. The specimen comprised CD4+ or CD8+ T cells sorted from blood, sampled in a trial of the OX40 agonist ivuxolimab. Every receptor here comes from an adult with an advanced solid tumor such as melanoma, head and neck, liver or kidney cancer. Each CDR3 is given with its conserved first and last residue. D genes are given only for firm matches. Rows may omit the clone size; those that give it use once, few, many or a size class.

TRBV6-5	NA	TRBJ1-3	NA	TGTGCCAGCAGGCCGGGACACAACTCTGGAAACACCATATATTTT	CASRPGHNSGNTIYF
TRBV2	NA	TRBJ1-2	TRBD1	TGTGCCAGCATGGGACAGGGGGCAGGGTATGGCTACACCTTC	CASMGQGAGYGYTF
TRBV2	NA	TRBJ2-7	TRBD1	TGTGCCAGCACCCAACAGGGGGCGTTCTACGAGCAGTACTTC	CASTQQGAFYEQYF
TRBV6-6	NA	TRBJ2-1	NA	TGTGCCAGCAGCTCAAGACGGGGCTCCTACAATGAGCAGTTCTTC	CASSSRRGSYNEQFF
TRBV13	NA	TRBJ1-3	NA	TGTGCCAGCAGCTTATTCAGGGGCACTGGAAACACCATATATTTT	CASSLFRGTGNTIYF
TRBV5-8	NA	TRBJ2-7	NA	TGTGCCAGCAGCTTGGAGGACCCCTACGAGCAGTACTTC	CASSLEDPYEQYF
TRBV6-5	NA	TRBJ1-3	NA	TGTGCCAGCAGTTATACGGTCTCTGGAAACACCATATATTTT	CASSYTVSGNTIYF
TRBV9	once	TRBJ2-4	NA	TGTGCCAGCAGCGTAGGAGGGGACACGAGAAACATTCAGTACTTC	CASSVGGDTRNIQYF
TRBV10-3	NA	TRBJ1-1	TRBD1	TGTGCCATCAGCTTAGGACAGGGAGCTGAAGCTTTCTTT	CAISLGQGAEAFF
TRBV6-5	NA	TRBJ1-2	NA	TGTGCCAGCAGTACAGGGAATGGCTACACCTTC	CASSTGNGYTF
TRBV7-8	NA	TRBJ1-4	NA	TGTGCCAGCAGCTACGGCAGGGGCGAAAAACTGTTTTTT	CASSYGRGEKLFF
TRBV6-6	NA	TRBJ2-7	NA	TGTGCCAGCAGTCCCGGGGACTACGAGCAGTACTTC	CASSPGDYEQYF
TRBV7-9	NA	TRBJ1-4	NA	TGTGCCAGCAGCTTAATGGTCGAGAACGGGAAACTGTTTTTT	CASSLMVENGKLFF
TRBV5-1	NA	TRBJ1-1	NA	TGCGCCAGCAGCTTGTCTACAGGTGGCACTGAAGCTTTCTTT	CASSLSTGGTEAFF
TRBV7-2	NA	TRBJ1-2	NA	TGTGCCAGCAGCTTACTGGGTAACTATGGCTACACCTTC	CASSLLGNYGYTF
TRBV5-4	NA	TRBJ2-5	TRBD1	TGTGCCAGCAGCTTGGGCGGACAGGCCCAAGAGACCCAGTACTTC	CASSLGGQAQETQYF
TRBV11-3	NA	TRBJ2-2	NA	TGTGCCAGCAGCTTAGCGGGATTAACCGGGGAGCTGTTTTTT	CASSLAGLTGELFF
TRBV7-2	NA	TRBJ2-7	NA	TGTGCCAGCAGCTTACGGCGGGGTCCCTACGAGCAGTACTTC	CASSLRRGPYEQYF
TRBV6-6	few	TRBJ1-2	NA	TGTGCCAGCAGTTACACGGTAGGGACGGACTATGGCTACACCTTC	CASSYTVGTDYGYTF
TRBV10-3	NA	TRBJ1-5	TRBD1	TGTGCCACGGGACAGGATCGGGATCAGCCCCAGCATTTT	CATGQDRDQPQHF
TRBV6-1	NA	TRBJ2-1	TRBD2	TGTGCCAGCGGCCGGACTAGCGGGGGGTTAGATGAGCAGTTCTTC	CASGRTSGGLDEQFF
TRBV5-1	NA	TRBJ2-2	NA	TGCGCCAGCAGCTTGGAGCGGCAGGACACCGGGGAGCTGTTTTTT	CASSLERQDTGELFF
TRBV10-3	NA	TRBJ2-1	TRBD2	TGTGCCATTAGCGGGAGGGAATACAATGAGCAGTTCTTC	CAISGREYNEQFF
TRBV6-5	NA	TRBJ2-7	TRBD1	TGTGCCAGCAGTAGACAGGGGCCCTCCTACGAGCAGTACTTC	CASSRQGPSYEQYF
TRBV11-2	NA	TRBJ2-1	TRBD2	TGTGCCAGCAGCTTCATCCCTCAGCGGGAGCAGCAGTTCTTC	CASSFIPQREQQFF
TRBV11-3	NA	TRBJ1-1	NA	TGTGCCAGCAGCTTAGGGGGGTTTCCTGAAGCTTTCTTT	CASSLGGFPEAFF
TRBV11-3	NA	TRBJ2-7	NA	TGTGCCAGCAGCTTGAGCACCTACGAGCAGTACTTC	CASSLSTYEQYF
TRBV18	NA	TRBJ1-4	NA	TGTGCCAGCTCACCTTTCGGGGATAATGAAAAACTGTTTTTT	CASSPFGDNEKLFF
TRBV11-2	once	TRBJ1-2	NA	TGTGCCAGCAGCCGTAGTGGCAGGCGGGTTAGCTACACCTTC	CASSRSGRRVSYTF
TRBV7-8	NA	TRBJ1-5	TRBD1	TGTGCCAGCAGCTTAGAATCAGGGGGCGCGGGTCAGCCCCAGCATTTT	CASSLESGGAGQPQHF
TRBV28	NA	TRBJ2-6	TRBD1	TGTGCCAGCAGTCCGGGACAGGGGTATGGGGCCAACGTCCTGACTTTC	CASSPGQGYGANVLTF
TRBV10-3	NA	TRBJ1-2	NA	TGTGCCATCAGTGGTAGCCAGGCCTATGGCTACACCTTC	CAISGSQAYGYTF
TRBV5-1	NA	TRBJ1-2	NA	TGCGCCAGCAGCTTGGGGGTCCTGGGCCGGGCAGGCTACACCTTC	CASSLGVLGRAGYTF
TRBV27	NA	TRBJ2-5	NA	NA	CASSFGPGLGETQYF
TRBV10-3	NA	TRBJ2-1	TRBD2	TGTGCCATCAGTACAGGACTAGCGGGAGGGAACAATGAGCAGTTCTTC	CAISTGLAGGNNEQFF
TRBV2	NA	TRBJ1-5	NA	TGTGCCACTAGGGGACGTACTAATCAGCCCCAGCATTTT	CATRGRTNQPQHF
TRBV19	NA	TRBJ1-5	TRBD1	TGTGCCAGTAAATCCGGGACAGGGGTCAATCAGCCCCAGCATTTT	CASKSGTGVNQPQHF
TRBV19	few	TRBJ1-2	NA	TGTGCCAGTAGTATTATCTGGGACAACTATGGCTACACCTTC	CASSIIWDNYGYTF
TRBV6-5	once	TRBJ2-5	NA	TGTGCCAGCAGCTGGGGCCCAAGGGGCGAGACCCAGTACTTC	CASSWGPRGETQYF
TRBV4-1	once	TRBJ1-5	TRBD1	TGCGCCAGCAGCCCCAGGACAGGCTTTAGCAATCAGCCCCAGCATTTT	CASSPRTGFSNQPQHF
TRBV7-8	NA	TRBJ1-3	NA	TGTGCCAGCAGCCCTCGATTTGGGGACTCTGGAAACACCATATATTTT	CASSPRFGDSGNTIYF
TRBV27	NA	TRBJ2-5	NA	TGTGCCAGCAGTCCCCTGTACCAAGAGACCCAGTACTTC	CASSPLYQETQYF
TRBV7-2	NA	TRBJ1-2	TRBD1	TGTGCCAGCAGCCCACAAACAGGGGCCTTGGCTAACTATGGCTACACCTTC	CASSPQTGALANYGYTF
TRBV5-5	NA	TRBJ2-5	NA	TGTGCCAGCAGCCCGGACTGGCGGGAGACCCAGTACTTC	CASSPDWRETQYF
TRBV6-6	NA	TRBJ1-5	TRBD1	TGTGCCAGCAGTTACAGACAGGGCTTCAATCAGCCCCAGCATTTT	CASSYRQGFNQPQHF
TRBV28	NA	TRBJ2-5	TRBD2	TGTGCCGCACGCGGGGGGTCCGGCGAGACCCAGTACTTC	CAARGGSGETQYF
TRBV29-1	NA	TRBJ2-1	NA	TGCAGCGTTAAAAGGGGCGGAGGCAATGAGCAGTTCTTC	CSVKRGGGNEQFF
TRBV18	once	TRBJ2-5	NA	TGTGCCAGCTCACCAAAGGGCCAAGAGACCCAGTACTTC	CASSPKGQETQYF
TRBV5-6	NA	TRBJ2-1	TRBD1	TGTGCCAGCAGCTTGTCCGGGACAGGGGCCTACAATGAGCAGTTCTTC	CASSLSGTGAYNEQFF
TRBV6-6	once	TRBJ2-3	NA	TGTGCCAGCAGGAGTACTTCTAATACGCAGTATTTT	CASRSTSNTQYF
TRBV19	NA	TRBJ2-3	NA	TGTGCCACTAGCCCCTTTCAGAGCACAGATACGCAGTATTTT	CATSPFQSTDTQYF
TRBV4-3	NA	TRBJ2-1	NA	TGCGCCAGCAGAAGAAGCCCCGGGTACAATGAGCAGTTCTTC	CASRRSPGYNEQFF
TRBV19	NA	TRBJ1-1	NA	TGTGCCAGTAGTGATCCAGGGAAGAACACTGAAGCTTTCTTT	CASSDPGKNTEAFF
TRBV6-5	NA	TRBJ2-2	TRBD1	TGTGCCAGCAGTTACCTGACGGGACAGGGCACCGGGGAGCTGTTTTTT	CASSYLTGQGTGELFF
TRBV28	NA	TRBJ1-6	TRBD1	TGTGCCAGCGGAATAGGGGGCACTTATCCACCCCTCCACTTT	CASGIGGTYPPLHF
TRBV5-1	NA	TRBJ2-1	NA	TGCGCCAGCACCCAGGGGAACCCCTACAATGAGCAGTTCTTC	CASTQGNPYNEQFF
TRBV5-4	NA	TRBJ1-6	NA	TGTGCCAGCAGCTTAAATACGGACTATAATTCACCCCTCCACTTT	CASSLNTDYNSPLHF
TRBV2	NA	TRBJ2-7	NA	TGTGCCAGCAAGAGCCTATACGAGCAGTACTTC	CASKSLYEQYF
TRBV25-1	NA	TRBJ1-1	NA	TGTGCCAGCACCCCTCCAACGAACACTGAAGCTTTCTTT	CASTPPTNTEAFF
TRBV27	NA	TRBJ2-3	NA	TGTGCCACCGTAGATAGGGGGGGCACAGATACGCAGTATTTT	CATVDRGGTDTQYF